This paragraph reports one T cell receptor beta chain. The source of the sample is a study of blood T cell repertoires in COVID-19. In the source study's methods: Reference gene primer amplification gave nucleated cell count estimates. The repertoire was sequenced with immunoSEQ multiplex PCR; TCRdb's copy has only in-frame clones and lacks some. The DNA gave D and trimming, while V, J and clone size come from that table. The data contain fewer than 200,000 clones, around 73% of them singletons. Ages ranged from roughly 18 to 95 years, with residence in 24 US areas. Trimming at V came to 7 bases and at J to 3 bases, leaving 9 bases not matched to a gene. CDR3 length: 15 residues. The germline V gene has CDR1 SNHLY and CDR2 FYNNEI.

The receptor was derived from a woman aged 45-60 years who had recovered from COVID-19. Sequencing used PBMCs or T cells enriched from blood (not recorded which). The rearrangement uses TRBV2 and TRBJ1-5, with TRBD1 matching 7 bases. The CDR3 reads CASMIDRALNQPQHF. CDR3 DNA sequence: TGTGCCAGCATGATCGACAGGGCTCTCAATCAGCCCCAGCATTTT.